The text below deals with one T cell receptor (beta chain). CD4+ naive, central memory, regulatory and stem cell-like memory cells were sorted via CD45RO/CCR7/CD25/CD127/CD95/CD27. Once sorted, every population was more than 95% pure. The sample belongs to a study of beta chain features in type 1 diabetes. Germline V gives CDR1 SGHTA, CDR2 FQGNSA. The CDR3 spans 15 residues. V was cut by 3 bases and J by 0 bases, with 12 bases left in between. Reverse transcription of all isolated RNA meant that expressed TCRB transcripts were sequenced. Only in-frame clones appear in the TCRdb table, and some are missing; sequencing was by immunoSEQ multiplex PCR. This sample has fewer than 250,000 clones, with 12% to 15% found just once.

The sequenced sample was naive CD4+ T cells from blood. The genes are TRBV7-2 and TRBJ2-7; weak D call: TRBD2 (7 bases). The sequence derives from a woman in her thirties or forties in good health. The CDR3: CASSFSGGPSYEQYF. The CDR3 DNA reads as TGTGCCAGCAGCTTCTCGGGGGGCCCCTCCTACGAGCAGTACTTC.